Shown below are 28 T cell receptor beta chains from a single sample sequenced in a study of CD4 T cells in relation to SARS-CoV-2 and coronaviruses. These TCRs are of unknown antigen specificity. Clones were read by immunoSEQ multiplex PCR, and TCRdb kept only the in-frame ones, dropping some. Found here are about 12,000 clones, approximately 69% of them singletons; the top ten hold 6.5% to 9.5%. The unexposed donors gave CD4+ T cells in about 2010-2019, prior to COVID-19. Isolation of CD4+ T cells took place after roughly nine days in culture. Specimen: CD4+ T cells from PBMCs, cultured in vitro. All receptors derive from a human donor in good health.

This clone has a handful of counts. The chain is built from TRBV6-1 and TRBJ2-2; D possibly corresponds to TRBD2 (5 bases). CDR1 is MNHNS, CDR2 SASEGT, per germline. This CDR3 contains 12 residues. The V end lost 6 bases, the J end lost 7 bases, and 9 bases lay between the germline ends. The CDR3 protein is CASRREIGELFF. The CDR3 nucleotides are TGTGCCAGCAGGAGGGAGATCGGGGAGCTGTTTTTT.

The chain has TRBV29-1 and TRBJ1-1; no definite D call. Germline loops: CDR1 SQVTM, CDR2 ANQGSEA. V was shortened by 3 bases and J by 0 bases, with 8 bases between the two germline ends. The CDR3 sequence is 13 residues long. CDR3 nucleotides: TGCAGCGTTGACCCGGAACTGAACACTGAAGCTTTCTTT. This sequence encodes CSVDPELNTEAFF.

This clone has more than one count but fewer than ten. The chain employs TRBV6-5 and TRBJ2-7, with a possible D match to TRBD1 (6 bases). V lost 5 bases to trimming and J lost 4 bases, with 18 bases between them. The germline V gene has CDR1 MNHEY and CDR2 SVGAGI. This CDR3 region has 15 residues. The CDR3 region is CASSRQVWDMYEQYF. The CDR3 DNA reads TGTGCCAGCAGTCGTCAAGTCTGGGACATGTACGAGCAGTACTTC.

This clone appeared a single time. The V gene is TRBV6-5, the J gene TRBJ1-2; D is perhaps TRBD1 (5 bases). The CDR3 consists of 13 residues. V was pared by 8 bases and J by 5 bases, with 15 bases between. Germline V gene sequence: CDR1 MNHEY, CDR2 SVGAGI. DNA of the CDR3: TGTGCCAGCGGAACCACAGGAACTTATGGCTACACCTTC. Translating it yields CASGTTGTYGYTF.

The V and J genes are TRBV7-8 and TRBJ1-1; maybe TRBD1 (5 bases). The V gene's germline CDR1 is SGHVS and CDR2 FQNEAQ. The CDR3 is 14 amino acids. Trimming removed 5 bases from V and 2 bases from J, with 12 bases in between. CDR3 sequence: CASSQQRTNTEAFF. The DNA for the CDR3 is TGTGCCAGCAGCCAGCAGAGGACAAACACTGAAGCTTTCTTT.

The J gene is TRBJ2-3, the V gene TRBV18, with 12 bases fitting TRBD2. The CDR3 totals 16 residues. The J segment lost 9 bases and the V segment lost 5 bases, leaving 12 bases of the junction unmatched. From germline, CDR1 is KGHSH and CDR2 LQKENI. Written as DNA, the CDR3 is TGTGCCAGCTCAGACGCCCTAGCGGGAGGGCCTCTAACGCAGTATTTT. Protein sequence: CASSDALAGGPLTQYF.

This clone has just one count. The gene calls are TRBV7-3 and TRBJ2-3; weak D call: TRBD2 (5 bases). The CDR3 length is 14 residues. Trimming cost V 4 bases and J 4 bases, with 12 bases left between them. Germline V gene sequence: CDR1 SGHTA, CDR2 FQGTGA. The CDR3: CASSSSRVADTQYF. The CDR3, as DNA: TGTGCCAGCAGCTCCTCGAGGGTTGCAGATACGCAGTATTTT.

The chain joins TRBV19 to TRBJ2-3, with D tentatively TRBD2 (5 bases). Germline-derived CDR1 and CDR2 are LNHDA and SQIVND (reference sequence). The CDR3 is 12 residues long. V dropped 4 bases and J dropped 8 bases, with 10 bases sitting between them. The CDR3 DNA follows: TGTGCCAGTAGTAAACTAGATGCTACGCAGTATTTT. This gives the protein CASSKLDATQYF.

The chain links TRBV25-1 to TRBJ1-5; D not resolved. The CDR3 spans 12 residues. V lost 8 bases and J 7 bases, leaving 12 bases between the germline ends. CDR1 and CDR2 from the germline V gene are MGHDK and SYGVNS. The CDR3 spells CASGRGWQPQHF. For the CDR3, the DNA is TGTGCCAGCGGTCGGGGTTGGCAGCCCCAGCATTTT.

The rearrangement joins TRBV2 to TRBJ1-2; weak D call: TRBD1 (5 bases). V was shortened by 0 bases and J by 7 bases, with 12 bases between the two germline ends. Germline CDR1 and CDR2: SNHLY and FYNNEI. This CDR3 comprises 14 residues. The CDR3 protein is CASSEALVGVGYTF. As DNA, the CDR3 is TGTGCCAGCAGTGAAGCGCTTGTAGGGGTTGGCTACACCTTC.

The J gene is TRBJ2-7, the V gene TRBV4-1, with D hard to call. CDR3 size: 14 residues. Trimming cost V 0 bases and J 3 bases, with 9 bases left between them. Looked up from germline, CDR1 is MGHRA and CDR2 is YSYEKL. CDR3 region: CASSQDLPDYEQYF. In DNA form, the CDR3 reads TGCGCCAGCAGCCAAGATCTACCGGACTACGAGCAGTACTTC.

The chain joins TRBV18 to TRBJ2-7; D remains ambiguous. The germline CDR1 and CDR2 sequences are KGHSH and LQKENI. CDR3 length: 15 residues. Trimming shortened V by 4 bases and J by 5 bases, and 18 bases separated the two germline ends. The chain's CDR3 is CASSLFNSDRHEQYF. In DNA form, the CDR3 reads TGTGCCAGCTCACTTTTTAACTCGGACCGACACGAGCAGTACTTC.

The genes are TRBV7-9 and TRBJ1-6; 9 bases are shared with TRBD1. The CDR3 contains 16 residues. CDR1 is SEHNR and CDR2 is FQNEAQ in the germline V gene (reference sequence). V dropped 5 bases and J dropped 7; count of bases not matched to a gene: 9. The CDR3 loop reads CASSQDPGQGNSPLHF. The CDR3 bases are TGTGCCAGCAGCCAAGACCCGGGACAGGGCAATTCACCCCTCCACTTT. Using reference TRBV7-9 and TRBJ1-6 for the parts outside the CDR3, the full variable domain is DTGVSQNPRHKITKRGQNVTFRCDPISEHNRLYWYRQTLGQGPEFLTYFQNEAQLEKSRLLSDRFSAERPKGSFSTLEIQRTEQGDSAMYLCASSQDPGQGNSPLHFGNGTRLTVT.

The chain recombines TRBV5-8 with TRBJ1-5; 7 nucleotides align to TRBD1. CDR1 and CDR2 (germline): SGHTS, YDEGEE. V gave up 4 bases and J gave up 0 bases; unmatched junction bases: 7. This CDR3 has 16 residues. The CDR3 loop reads CASSEGTVHSNQPQHF. The CDR3 DNA sequence: TGTGCCAGCAGCGAGGGGACAGTACATAGCAATCAGCCCCAGCATTTT.

The J gene is TRBJ2-2, the V gene TRBV14; no clear D gene. V was pared by 4 bases and J by 8 bases, with 11 bases between. Germline loops: CDR1 SGHDN, CDR2 FVKESK. This CDR3 contains 13 residues. The CDR3 loop is CASSLLGPGELFF. CDR3 in DNA: TGTGCCAGCAGCCTATTAGGGCCTGGGGAGCTGTTTTTT.

Only a few counts were recorded for this clone. This chain joins TRBV9 and TRBJ2-2; possible D gene TRBD2, 5 bases. V was pared by 7 bases and J by 7 bases, with 20 bases between. Germline-derived CDR1 and CDR2 are SGDLS and YYNGEE. The CDR3 is made up of 15 amino acids. The DNA of the CDR3 is TGTGCCAGCCAGCCACTATGGAGGTCTGGCGGGGAGCTGTTTTTT. This codes for CASQPLWRSGGELFF.

This sequence joins TRBV7-8 and TRBJ1-5; possible D gene TRBD1, 5 bases. Trimming cost V 10 bases and J 7 bases, with 17 bases left between them. The CDR3 spans 13 residues. In germline, CDR1 is SGHVS, CDR2 FQNEAQ. The CDR3 sequence: CATGVGVGQPQHF. In DNA form, the CDR3 reads TGTGCCACGGGGGTAGGGGTCGGGCAGCCCCAGCATTTT.

By share, this clone counts as medium-sized. V usage is TRBV7-2 and J usage is TRBJ1-2, with 10 bases fitting TRBD1. The CDR3 consists of 13 residues. J lost 5 bases, V lost 4 bases, and 1 base had no gene match. CDR1 is SGHTA, CDR2 FQGNSA, per germline. CDR3: CASSSGQGYGYTF. Here the CDR3 DNA reads TGTGCCAGCAGCTCGGGACAGGGGTATGGCTACACCTTC. Supplemented by reference TRBV7-2 and TRBJ1-2, the full variable domain reads GAGVSQSPSNKVTEKGKDVELRCDPISGHTALYWYRQSLGQGLEFLIYFQGNSAPDKSGLPSDRFSAERTGGSVSTLTIQRTQQEDSAVYLCASSSGQGYGYTFGSGTRLTVV.

J is TRBJ1-1 and V is TRBV30, with 9 bases matching TRBD1. J lost 1 base, V lost 7 bases, and 7 bases had no gene match. Germline-derived CDR1 and CDR2 are GTSNPN and SVGIG (reference sequence). This CDR3 region has 14 residues. The CDR3 loop is CAYYPGQGNTEAFF. The CDR3 DNA follows: TGTGCCTACTACCCGGGACAGGGGAACACTGAAGCTTTCTTT.

CDR3 coding DNA: TGTGCCAGCTCACCGGGTGGGGACAGATATGGCTACACCTTC. This sequence encodes CASSPGGDRYGYTF. J is TRBJ1-2 and V is TRBV18, with 7 bases matching TRBD1. Trimming at V came to 3 bases and at J to 5 bases, leaving 6 bases not matched to a gene. The germline V gene has CDR1 KGHSH and CDR2 LQKENI. This CDR3 is built from 14 residues.

In this sample, this clone turned up a few times. V is TRBV19 and J is TRBJ2-1; TRBD1 matches 8 bases. This CDR3 is 16 amino acids long. Germline lookup yields CDR1 LNHDA and CDR2 SQIVND (reference sequence). Trimming cost V 2 bases and J 3 bases; bases outside gene matches: 6. CDR3 in amino acids: CASSIWSQGGYNEQFF. The DNA of the CDR3 is TGTGCCAGTAGTATATGGTCACAGGGGGGCTACAATGAGCAGTTCTTC.

The V gene is TRBV28, the J gene TRBJ2-4, with 9 bases that match TRBD1. Germline CDR1 reads MDHEN; CDR2 reads SYDVKM. The CDR3 runs to 18 residues. The J segment lost 3 bases and the V segment lost 3 bases, leaving 12 bases of the junction unmatched. The CDR3 DNA is TGTGCCAGCAGTTTGACCGGGACAGGGAAGTCGAGCAAAAACATTCAGTACTTC. This translates into CASSLTGTGKSSKNIQYF.

The chain employs TRBV28 and TRBJ2-7, with TRBD1 matching 8 bases. The CDR3 is 17 amino acids. CDR1 and CDR2 from the germline V gene are MDHEN and SYDVKM. V trimming: 5 bases; J trimming: 4 bases; junction bases outside the gene matches: 16. The DNA of the CDR3 is TGTGCCAGCAGTCTTATCTCAGGGGGCTTTATCCTGTACGAGCAGTACTTC. It is translated as CASSLISGGFILYEQYF.

The chain is built from TRBV24-1 and TRBJ1-5; TRBD1 agrees at 11 bases. The CDR3 totals 17 residues. The germline CDR1 and CDR2 sequences are KGHDR and SFDVKD. Trimming at V came to 5 bases and at J to 2 bases, leaving 7 bases not matched to a gene. CDR3 sequence reads: CATSGGQGAWGNQPQHF. CDR3 sequence (DNA): TGTGCCACCAGTGGTGGACAGGGGGCTTGGGGCAATCAGCCCCAGCATTTT.

The chain employs TRBV5-4 and TRBJ2-1, with D unresolved. Germline V lookup: CDR1 SGHNT, CDR2 YYREEE (reference sequence). Trimming removed 1 base from V and 5 bases from J, with 7 bases in between. This CDR3 region has 13 residues. The CDR3 sequence: CASSLRLDNEQFF. The CDR3 bases are TGTGCCAGCAGCTTGCGGCTAGACAATGAGCAGTTCTTC. Full variable domain (rest looked up from reference TRBV5-4 and TRBJ2-1): ETGVTQSPTHLIKTRGQQVTLRCSSQSGHNTVSWYQQALGQGPQFIFQYYREEENGRGNFPPRFSGLQFPNYSSELNVNALELDDSALYLCASSLRLDNEQFFGPGTRLTVL.

J is TRBJ2-2 and V is TRBV28; TRBD2 matches 8 bases. There are 19 residues in the CDR3. The germline CDR1 and CDR2 sequences are MDHEN and SYDVKM. Trimming removed 5 bases from V and 4 bases from J; junction bases left unmatched: 18. CDR3 region: CASSPISRAGGSTTGELFF. The DNA of the CDR3 is TGTGCCAGCAGTCCGATAAGCCGGGCGGGAGGATCGACCACCGGGGAGCTGTTTTTT.

The CDR3 DNA is TGTGCCAGCAGCTTGATAGCGGGAGGGCCTAGGGAGACCCAGTACTTC. It translates to CASSLIAGGPRETQYF. This chain joins TRBV5-5 and TRBJ2-5; 11 bases fit TRBD2. Germline V gene sequence: CDR1 SGHKS, CDR2 YYEKEE (reference sequence). V lost 1 base, J lost 5 bases, and 7 bases stayed unmatched. The CDR3 runs 16 residues. Combining the CDR3 with reference TRBV5-5 and TRBJ2-5 gives the whole variable domain DAGVTQSPTHLIKTRGQQVTLRCSPISGHKSVSWYQQVLGQGPQFIFQYYEKEERGRGNFPDRFSARQFPNYSSELNVNALLLGDSALYLCASSLIAGGPRETQYFGPGTRLLVL.

The V gene is TRBV30, the J gene TRBJ2-5; tentative D call: TRBD2 (6 bases). Germline V gene data show CDR1 as GTSNPN and CDR2 as SVGIG (reference sequence). V was pared by 3 bases and J by 3 bases, with 11 bases between. There are 13 residues in the CDR3. The DNA for the CDR3 is TGTGCCTGGAGCCCGGGACTCAAAGAGACCCAGTACTTC. Translated: CAWSPGLKETQYF.